The 4 T cell receptor beta chains reported below all come from one sample, sequenced in a study of control samples from healthy donors and cancer patients. TCRdb's copy holds only in-frame clones and misses some; the assay was immunoSEQ multiplex PCR. This sample has about 120,000 clones, with about 89% found just once. The sample was blood. Every receptor here comes from a man in his forties or fifties in good health.

This clone showed up just a few times. The chain uses TRBV6-2 or TRBV6-3 and TRBJ1-1; weak D call: TRBD1 (5 bases). V lost 5 bases and J 4 bases, leaving 23 bases between the germline ends. The CDR3 loop spans 17 amino acids. CDR1 and CDR2 from the germline V gene are MNHEY and SVGEGT. The CDR3 region has the DNA TGTGCCAGCAGTACCGACCACCAGGGCCCCCTGGGCACTGAAGCTTTCTTT. This gives the protein CASSTDHQGPLGTEAFF.

This clone turned up a few times. The chain links TRBV25-1 to TRBJ2-6, with D perhaps matching TRBD1 (5 bases). Germline CDR1 MGHDK, CDR2 SYGVNS. V lost 4 bases and J lost 0, with 16 bases in between. The CDR3 sequence is 18 residues long. The CDR3 nucleotides are TGTGCCAGCAGTGGTTGGAGACAGCTACCCTCTGGGGCCAACGTCCTGACTTTC. The encoded protein is CASSGWRQLPSGANVLTF. The full variable domain, completed using reference TRBV25-1 and TRBJ2-6, is EADIYQTPRYLVIGTGKKITLECSQTMGHDKMYWYQQDPGMELHLIHYSYGVNSTEKGDLSSESTVSRIRTEHFPLTLESARPSHTSQYLCASSGWRQLPSGANVLTFGAGSRLTVL.

V and J are TRBV19 and TRBJ1-2; 7 bases are a match to TRBD1. The CDR3 spans 12 residues. V lost 6 bases and J lost 7; bases outside the gene matches: 5. Looked up from germline, CDR1 is LNHDA and CDR2 is SQIVND (reference sequence). The CDR3, as DNA: TGTGCCAGTAGCCTAGGGACAGTTGGCTACACCTTC. Amino acid sequence: CASSLGTVGYTF.

The V and J genes are TRBV21-1 and TRBJ2-5; the D call TRBD1 from the table was never checked on the DNA. TRBV21-1 counts as a pseudogene. This CDR3 spans 16 amino acids. The CDR3 region is CASSKVVRARGETQYF. The CDR3 region has the DNA TGTGCCAGCAGCAAAGTAGTCAGGGCCAGGGGAGAGACCCAGTACTTC.